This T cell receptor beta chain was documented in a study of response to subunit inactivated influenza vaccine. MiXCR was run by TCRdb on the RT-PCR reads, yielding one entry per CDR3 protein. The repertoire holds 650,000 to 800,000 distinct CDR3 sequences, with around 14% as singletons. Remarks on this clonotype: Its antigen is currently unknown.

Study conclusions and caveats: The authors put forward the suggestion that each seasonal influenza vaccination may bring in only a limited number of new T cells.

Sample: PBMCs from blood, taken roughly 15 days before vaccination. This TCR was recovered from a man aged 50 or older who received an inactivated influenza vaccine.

CDR3 bases: TGTGCCAGCAGTTACGACGTCTACGAGCAGTACTTC. Its translation: CASSYDVYEQYF. V gene TRBV6-6 combines with J gene TRBJ2-7; no clear D. The ends were cut back, 2 bases at V and 3 bases at J, with 5 bases in the middle. CDR1 is MNHNY, CDR2 SVGAGI, per germline (reference sequence). The length of the CDR3 is 12 residues.